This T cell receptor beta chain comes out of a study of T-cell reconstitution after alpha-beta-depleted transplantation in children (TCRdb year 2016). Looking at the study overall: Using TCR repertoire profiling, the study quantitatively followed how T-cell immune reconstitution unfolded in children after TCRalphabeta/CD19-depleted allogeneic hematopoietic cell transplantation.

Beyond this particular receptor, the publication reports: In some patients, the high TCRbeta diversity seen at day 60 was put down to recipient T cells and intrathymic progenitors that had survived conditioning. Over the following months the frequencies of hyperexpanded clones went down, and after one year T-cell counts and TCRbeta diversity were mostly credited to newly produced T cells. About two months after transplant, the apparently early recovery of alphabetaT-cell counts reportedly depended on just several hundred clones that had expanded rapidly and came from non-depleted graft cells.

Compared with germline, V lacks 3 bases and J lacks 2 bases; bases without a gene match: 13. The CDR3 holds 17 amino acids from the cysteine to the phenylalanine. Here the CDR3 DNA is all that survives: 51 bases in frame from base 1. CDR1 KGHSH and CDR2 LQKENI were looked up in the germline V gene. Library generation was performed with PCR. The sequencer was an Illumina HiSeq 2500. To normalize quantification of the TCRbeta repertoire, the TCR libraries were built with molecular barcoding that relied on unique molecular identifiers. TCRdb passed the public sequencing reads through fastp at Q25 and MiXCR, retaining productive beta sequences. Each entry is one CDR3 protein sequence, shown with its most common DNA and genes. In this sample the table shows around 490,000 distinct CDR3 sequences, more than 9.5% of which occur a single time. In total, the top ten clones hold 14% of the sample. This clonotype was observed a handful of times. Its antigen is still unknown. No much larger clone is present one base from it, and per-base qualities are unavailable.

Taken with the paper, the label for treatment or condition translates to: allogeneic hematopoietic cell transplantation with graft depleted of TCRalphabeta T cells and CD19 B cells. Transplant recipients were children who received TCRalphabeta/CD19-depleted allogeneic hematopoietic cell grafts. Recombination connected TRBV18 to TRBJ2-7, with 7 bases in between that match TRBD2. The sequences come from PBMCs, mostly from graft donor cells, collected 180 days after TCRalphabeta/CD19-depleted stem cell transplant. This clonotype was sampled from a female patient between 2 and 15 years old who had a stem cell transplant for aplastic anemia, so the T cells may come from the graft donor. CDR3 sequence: CASSPYTSVSRPYEQYF. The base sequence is TGTGCCAGCTCACCGTACACTAGCGTTTCAAGGCCCTACGAGCAGTACTTC.